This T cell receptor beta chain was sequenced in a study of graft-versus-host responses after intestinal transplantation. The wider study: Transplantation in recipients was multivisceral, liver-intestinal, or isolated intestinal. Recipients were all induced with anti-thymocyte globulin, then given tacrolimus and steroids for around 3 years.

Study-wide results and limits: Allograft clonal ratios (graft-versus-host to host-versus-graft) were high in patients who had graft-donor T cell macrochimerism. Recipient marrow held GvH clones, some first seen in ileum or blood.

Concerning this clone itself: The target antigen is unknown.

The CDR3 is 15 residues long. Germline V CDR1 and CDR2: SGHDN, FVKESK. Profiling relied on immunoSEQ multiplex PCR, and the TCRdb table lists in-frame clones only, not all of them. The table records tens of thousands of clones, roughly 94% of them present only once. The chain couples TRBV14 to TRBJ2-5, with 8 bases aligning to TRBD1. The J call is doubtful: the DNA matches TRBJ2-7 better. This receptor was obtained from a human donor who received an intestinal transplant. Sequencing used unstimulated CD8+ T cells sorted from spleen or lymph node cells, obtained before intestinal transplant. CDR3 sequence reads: CASSRGQGLTYEQYF. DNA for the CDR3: TGTGCCAGCAGCCGAGGACAGGGTTTAACCTACGAGCAGTACTTC.